This T cell receptor beta chain was identified during a study of cytomegalovirus exposure and HLA in healthy donors. Whole-study findings and limits: Later work associated roughly 17,000 TCR beta sequences with HLA alleles at 0.05 false discovery rate. In a later analysis, the majority of CMV-associated beta chains seemingly showed HLA restriction. The only immune exposure information that was available was CMV serostatus.

This clone has only one observation. What it recognizes is unknown. In germline, CDR1 is LNHDA, CDR2 SQIVND (reference sequence). CDR3 size: 16 residues. Between the trimmed V and J ends, which lost 11 bases and 4 bases, there was a span of 27 bases. Researchers ran the PCR with 60 Vbeta and 13 Jbeta primers. Sequencing was performed with immunoSEQ multiplex PCR; in TCRdb, only in-frame clones are kept and a portion is missing. The table lists roughly 180,000 clones, about 80% of them singletons, with more than 1.5% in the top ten. Sequencing was carried out using PBMCs. The chain joins TRBV19 to TRBJ2-7, with a possible D match to TRBD2 (5 bases). The source is a man aged 35 to 55 in good health and CMV-seronegative. Here the CDR3 reads CAGAPEAKIEVYEQYF. The CDR3 nucleotides read TGTGCCGGTGCCCCGGAGGCGAAGATAGAGGTGTACGAGCAGTACTTC.